What follows describes a single T cell receptor beta chain. This specimen comes from a study of technical replicates of blood from several donors. Some clones are missing from TCRdb's copy, which holds only in-frame ones; the method was immunoSEQ multiplex PCR. In the table there are about 75,000 clones, 97% of which are singletons. This CDR3 contains 18 residues. V shed 3 bases, J shed 2 bases, and the junction held 6 bases outside the gene matches. Germline V gene data show CDR1 as LNHDA and CDR2 as SQIVND (reference sequence). The sequencing sample was made of T cells isolated from PBMCs. The TCR was taken from a human donor in good health. This rearrangement joins TRBV19 to TRBJ2-1; the match to TRBD2 covers 14 bases. The CDR3 DNA sequence: TGTGCCAGTAGTATGGGGACTAGCGGGGGTGGGACCTACAATGAGCAGTTCTTC. This encodes CASSMGTSGGGTYNEQFF.